This T cell receptor beta chain was profiled in a study of response to subunit inactivated influenza vaccine. Study-wide findings and caveats: Few new T cells, the authors suggested, are recruited by each seasonal influenza vaccination.

Deletions cut 7 bases from V and 2 bases from J, with 12 bases between. The CDR3 has 14 amino acids. The table lists this clonotype with a few counts. Its matching antigen is unknown. Each CDR3 protein is one row after TCRdb ran MiXCR on the RT-PCR reads. The sample has 650,000 to 800,000 distinct CDR3 sequences, around 18% seen once. The clonotype originates from a man in his fifties who received an inactivated influenza vaccine. Sequencing used PBMCs from blood, obtained 5 to 6 days after vaccination. The gene calls are TRBV12-3 or TRBV12-4 and TRBJ2-1; D gene unclear. CDR3 region: CASTPVKAYNEQFF. In nucleotides, the CDR3 is TGTGCCAGCACCCCCGTTAAGGCCTACAATGAGCAGTTCTTC.